Below, 2 T cell receptor beta chains from the same sample are listed, as sequenced in a study of shared clonotypes between healthy human individuals. TCRdb's copy holds only in-frame clones and misses some; the assay was immunoSEQ multiplex PCR. The data contain about 480,000 clones, 70% to 80% of them singletons. Sequenced material: PBMCs. These receptors were obtained from a woman aged 40 to 49 in good health. Some clones in this sample may be carry-over from other donors' samples.

The V and J genes are TRBV6-6 and TRBJ2-2; 8 nucleotides line up with TRBD2. The ends lost 4 bases at V and 2 bases at J; junction bases unmatched: 6. The CDR3 spans 16 residues. The germline V gene encodes CDR1 MNHNY and CDR2 SVGAGI (reference sequence). The CDR3 region is CASSFLSGANTGELFF. The CDR3 region has the DNA TGTGCCAGCAGTTTCCTTAGCGGGGCCAACACCGGGGAGCTGTTTTTT.

This rearrangement joins TRBV10-3 to TRBJ2-6; 8 nucleotides line up with TRBD1. The germline CDR1 and CDR2 sequences are ENHRY and SYGVKD. This CDR3 spans 18 amino acids. Germline trimming cut 7 bases from V and 2 bases from J; bases unmatched to any gene: 13. CDR3 sequence: CAITGQGPLSPGANVLTF. CDR3 DNA: TGTGCCATCACTGGACAGGGACCCCTTTCTCCTGGGGCCAACGTCCTGACTTTC.